The 9 T cell receptor beta chains in this list originate from one sample, sequenced in a study of T cell repertoires in cytomegalovirus infection. TCRdb called the reads again in MiXCR, with one record for every CDR3 protein. The table has approximately 1,000,000 distinct CDR3 sequences, approximately 31% seen once; the top ten hold 13%. Their target antigens are unknown. Source: cultured CD8+ T cells from PBMCs, taken from culture after CMV antigen stimulation. These receptors came from a human donor in good health (CMV status not recorded). Some clones in this sample may be carry-over from other donors' samples.

The genes are TRBV20-1 and TRBJ1-5; perhaps TRBD1 as D (6 bases). This CDR3 comprises 17 residues. From germline, CDR1 is DFQATT and CDR2 SNEGSKA (reference sequence). V lost 0 bases and J lost 3, with 18 bases in between. Written as DNA, the CDR3 is TGCAGTGCTAGAGACCTAAACCGGGACATTCACAATCAGCCCCAGCATTTT. Its translation: CSARDLNRDIHNQPQHF.

The rearrangement uses TRBV11-2 and TRBJ2-5, with D uncertain. V lost 4 bases, J lost 4 bases, and 10 bases lay in between. Germline V gene data show CDR1 as SGHAT and CDR2 as FQNNGV. This CDR3 has 13 residues. The CDR3 bases are TGTGCCAGCAGCTCCCACTGGGGAGAGACCCAGTACTTC. Amino acids: CASSSHWGETQYF.

This clonotype has a handful of counts. The rearrangement uses TRBV12-3 or TRBV12-4 and TRBJ2-5; D is unclear. V was trimmed by 2 bases and J by 1 base, leaving 5 bases between them. The CDR3 has 13 amino acids. CDR3 region: CASSLTIQETQYF. The CDR3 DNA sequence: TGTGCCAGCAGTTTAACGATCCAAGAGACCCAGTACTTC.

This clonotype was found a few times. The rearrangement links TRBV7-9 to TRBJ2-1; D call uncertain. The germline V gene has CDR1 SEHNR and CDR2 FQNEAQ (reference sequence). With 5 bases removed from V and 2 bases from J, the gap between germline ends came to 13 bases. The CDR3 sequence is 15 residues long. The CDR3 coding sequence is TGTGCCAGCAGCACTCGGACCGCAGCCTACAATGAGCAGTTCTTC. Protein sequence: CASSTRTAAYNEQFF.

For this clonotype: The junction shows a germline mismatch at one end, possibly a read error. The chain carries TRBV4-1 and TRBJ2-3, with TRBD1 matching over 10 bases. Germline values: CDR1 MGHRA, CDR2 YSYEKL. The CDR3 has 15 residues. CDR3 nucleotides: TGCGCCAACAGCCAAGAAAGGACAGGGGGAGATACGCAGTATTTT. Residues: CANSQERTGGDTQYF.

This clonotype was counted many times. The chain combines TRBV7-2 with TRBJ2-6; 12 bases fit TRBD1. Germline trimming cut 3 bases from V and 3 bases from J; bases unmatched to any gene: 3. The germline gives CDR1 SGHTA, CDR2 FQGNSA. The length of the CDR3 is 17 residues. The CDR3 DNA sequence: TGTGCCAGCAGCTTGGGACAGGGGGCTTATGGGGCCAACGTCCTGACTTTC. This translates into CASSLGQGAYGANVLTF.

This clonotype turned up a few times. The CDR3: CASSYSMGGGPNVLTF. In nucleotides, the CDR3 is TGTGCCAGCAGTTACTCGATGGGGGGGGGGCCCAACGTCCTGACTTTC. This rearrangement joins TRBV6-5 to TRBJ2-6; D perhaps matches TRBD2 (7 bases). The CDR3 extends over 16 amino acids. Per germline, CDR1 MNHEY and CDR2 SVGAGI. Trimming removed 0 bases from V and 8 bases from J, with 14 bases in between.

This chain joins TRBV27 and TRBJ2-1; perhaps TRBD2 as D (6 bases). CDR3 length: 14 residues. The germline V gene encodes CDR1 MNHEY and CDR2 SMNVEV (reference sequence). V lost 8 bases and J lost 9, with 20 bases in between. The CDR3 nucleotides read TGTGCCAGCCTGAGGGGTAGCGGAGGTGGTGAGCAGTTCTTC. Its protein product is CASLRGSGGGEQFF.

The genes are TRBV27 and TRBJ2-5; 7 bases line up with TRBD2. The CDR3 is 14 amino acids. Germline V gene sequence: CDR1 MNHEY, CDR2 SMNVEV (reference sequence). V dropped 5 bases and J dropped 5; count of bases not matched to a gene: 8. CDR3 protein: CASSEVGRAETQYF. DNA of the CDR3: TGTGCCAGCAGTGAAGTAGGGAGGGCCGAGACCCAGTACTTC.